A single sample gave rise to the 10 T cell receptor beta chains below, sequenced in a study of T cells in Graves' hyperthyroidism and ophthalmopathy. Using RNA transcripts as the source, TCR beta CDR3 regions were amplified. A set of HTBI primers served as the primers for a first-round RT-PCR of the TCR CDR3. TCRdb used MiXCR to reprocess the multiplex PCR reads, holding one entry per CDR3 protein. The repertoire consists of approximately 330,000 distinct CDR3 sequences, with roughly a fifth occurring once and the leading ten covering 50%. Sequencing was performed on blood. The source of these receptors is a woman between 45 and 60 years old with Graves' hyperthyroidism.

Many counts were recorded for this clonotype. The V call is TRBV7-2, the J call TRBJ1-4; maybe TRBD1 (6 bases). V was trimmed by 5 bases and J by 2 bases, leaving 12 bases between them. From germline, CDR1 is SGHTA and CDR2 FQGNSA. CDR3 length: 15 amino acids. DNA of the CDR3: TGTGCCAGCAGCCGAGCAGGGGCTACTAATGAAAAACTGTTTTTT. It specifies CASSRAGATNEKLFF.

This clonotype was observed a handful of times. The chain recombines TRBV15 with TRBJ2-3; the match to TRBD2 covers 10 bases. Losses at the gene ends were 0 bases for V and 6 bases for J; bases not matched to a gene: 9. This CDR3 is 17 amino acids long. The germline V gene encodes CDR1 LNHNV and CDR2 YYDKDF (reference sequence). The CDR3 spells CATSRDSPAGGLDTQYF. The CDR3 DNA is TGTGCCACCAGCAGAGATAGTCCAGCGGGGGGGCTTGATACGCAGTATTTT.

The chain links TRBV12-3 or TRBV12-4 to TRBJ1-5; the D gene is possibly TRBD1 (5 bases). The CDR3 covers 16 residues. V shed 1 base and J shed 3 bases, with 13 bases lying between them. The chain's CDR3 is CASSLDWDPDNQPQHF. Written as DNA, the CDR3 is TGTGCCAGCAGTTTAGACTGGGACCCTGACAATCAGCCCCAGCATTTT.

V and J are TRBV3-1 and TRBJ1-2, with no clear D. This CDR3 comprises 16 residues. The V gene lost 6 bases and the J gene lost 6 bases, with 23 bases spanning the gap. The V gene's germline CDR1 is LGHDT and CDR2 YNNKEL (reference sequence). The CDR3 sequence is CASRRAGRAWADGYTF. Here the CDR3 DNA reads TGTGCCAGCAGACGGGCCGGAAGGGCTTGGGCGGATGGCTACACCTTC.

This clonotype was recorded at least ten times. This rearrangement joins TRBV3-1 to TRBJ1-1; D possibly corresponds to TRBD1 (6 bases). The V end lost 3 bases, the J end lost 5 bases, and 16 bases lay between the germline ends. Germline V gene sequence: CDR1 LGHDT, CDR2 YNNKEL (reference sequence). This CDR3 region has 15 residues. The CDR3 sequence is CASSQTGRGVTEAFF. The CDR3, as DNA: TGTGCCAGCAGCCAGACAGGTAGGGGGGTTACTGAAGCTTTCTTT.

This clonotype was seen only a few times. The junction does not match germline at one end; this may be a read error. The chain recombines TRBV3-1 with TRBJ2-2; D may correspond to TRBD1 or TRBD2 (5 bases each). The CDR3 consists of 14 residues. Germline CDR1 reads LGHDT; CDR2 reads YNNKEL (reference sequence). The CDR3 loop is CASSHGGTTEELFF. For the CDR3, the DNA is TGTGCCAGCAGCCATGGGGGAACCACCGAGGAGCTGTTTTTT.

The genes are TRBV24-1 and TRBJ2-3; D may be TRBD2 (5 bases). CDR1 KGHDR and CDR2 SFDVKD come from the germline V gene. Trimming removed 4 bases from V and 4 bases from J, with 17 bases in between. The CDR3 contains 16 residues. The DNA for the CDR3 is TGTGCCACCAGTGACCGGGGATCGGATGCCCCAGATACGCAGTATTTT. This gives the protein CATSDRGSDAPDTQYF.

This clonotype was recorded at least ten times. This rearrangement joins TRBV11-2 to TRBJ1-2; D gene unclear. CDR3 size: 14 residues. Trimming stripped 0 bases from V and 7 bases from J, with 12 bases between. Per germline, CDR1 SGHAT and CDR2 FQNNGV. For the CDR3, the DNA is TGTGCCAGCAGCTTAGATCGGTTAGACCGTGGCTACACCTTC. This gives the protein CASSLDRLDRGYTF. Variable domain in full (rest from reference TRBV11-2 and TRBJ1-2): EAGVAQSPRYKIIEKRQSVAFWCNPISGHATLYWYQQILGQGPKLLIQFQNNGVVDDSQLPKDRFSAERLKGVDSTLKIQPAKLEDSAVYLCASSLDRLDRGYTFGSGTRLTVV.

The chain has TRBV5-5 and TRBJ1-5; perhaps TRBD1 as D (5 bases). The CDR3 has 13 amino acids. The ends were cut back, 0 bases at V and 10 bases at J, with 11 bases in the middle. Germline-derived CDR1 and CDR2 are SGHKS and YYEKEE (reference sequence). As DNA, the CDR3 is TGTGCCAGCAGCTTGGCTCGGGGGGATCCCCAGCATTTT. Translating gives CASSLARGDPQHF.

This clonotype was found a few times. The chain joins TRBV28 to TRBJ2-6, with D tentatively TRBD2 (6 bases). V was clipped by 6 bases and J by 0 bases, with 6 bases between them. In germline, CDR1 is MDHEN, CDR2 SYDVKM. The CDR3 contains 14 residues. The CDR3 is CASSGGSGANVLTF. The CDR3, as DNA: TGTGCCAGCAGCGGGGGCTCTGGGGCCAACGTCCTGACTTTC.